These 20 T cell receptor beta chains share one sample of origin, sequenced in a study of response to subunit inactivated influenza vaccine. MiXCR, applied by TCRdb to the RT-PCR reads, yields one record per CDR3 protein. This sample yields some 300,000 distinct CDR3 sequences, of which about 20% are seen a single time; under 13% belongs to the top ten. The specimen was PBMCs from blood, collected about 20 months after vaccination. The receptors here all came from a man between 50 and 70 years old who received an inactivated influenza vaccine.

The chain has TRBV27 and TRBJ2-7; D is ambiguous. The germline gives CDR1 MNHEY, CDR2 SMNVEV (reference sequence). V was cut by 5 bases and J by 0 bases, with 17 bases left in between. The CDR3 has 16 amino acids. The chain's CDR3 is CASSRMKAESSYEQYF. In nucleotides, the CDR3 is TGTGCCAGCAGTAGGATGAAGGCGGAGAGCTCCTACGAGCAGTACTTC.

The CDR3 DNA sequence: TGCGCCAGCAGCCCCGACAGGGGCTATGCAACTAATGAAAAACTGTTTTTT. It encodes CASSPDRGYATNEKLFF. V gene TRBV4-1 combines with J gene TRBJ1-4; 8 nucleotides match TRBD1. Germline V gene lookup returns CDR1 MGHRA and CDR2 YSYEKL. The J segment lost 0 bases and the V segment lost 4 bases, leaving 7 bases of the junction unmatched. There are 17 residues in the CDR3.

The chain joins TRBV5-1 to TRBJ2-3; possibly TRBD1 or TRBD2 for D (6 bases each). CDR3 size: 15 residues. Trimming pared 6 bases from V and 2 bases from J, leaving 16 bases between. Germline V gene sequence: CDR1 SGHRS, CDR2 YFSETQ. Written as DNA, the CDR3 is TGCGCCAGCACGGAGGGGGAGATATCCACAGATACGCAGTATTTT. It is translated as CASTEGEISTDTQYF.

V usage is TRBV12-3 or TRBV12-4 and J usage is TRBJ1-1, with D maybe TRBD1 (5 bases). The CDR3 extends over 13 amino acids. With 5 bases removed from V and 6 bases from J, the gap between germline ends came to 13 bases. The CDR3 is CASSPGVRAEAFF. DNA for the CDR3: TGTGCCAGCAGTCCGGGAGTCAGGGCTGAAGCTTTCTTT.

This clonotype was observed a few times. J is TRBJ1-4 and V is TRBV3-1, with TRBD1 identical over 8 bases. The ends lost 3 bases at V and 7 bases at J; junction bases unmatched: 4. This CDR3 has 14 residues. Germline loops: CDR1 LGHDT, CDR2 YNNKEL (reference sequence). CDR3 bases: TGTGCCAGCAGCCATGACAGGGGAGCTGAAAAACTGTTTTTT. This sequence encodes CASSHDRGAEKLFF. The complete variable domain, with remaining parts taken from reference TRBV3-1 and TRBJ1-4, reads DTAVSQTPKYLVTQMGNDKSIKCEQNLGHDTMYWYKQDSKKFLKIMFSYNNKELIINETVPNRFSPKSPDKAHLNLHINSLELGDSAVYFCASSHDRGAEKLFFGSGTQLSVL.

CDR3 in DNA: TGTGCCAGCTCTGGGTTGTCACGGCAGCCCCAGCATTTT. It yields the protein CASSGLSRQPQHF. The chain joins TRBV12-3 or TRBV12-4 to TRBJ1-5; no clear D. V dropped 8 bases and J dropped 7 bases, with 15 bases sitting between them. The CDR3 has 13 amino acids.

The chain couples TRBV20-1 to TRBJ1-2; no firm D call. The CDR3 has 11 amino acids. V lost 4 bases and J 4 bases, leaving 7 bases between the germline ends. From germline, CDR1 is DFQATT and CDR2 SNEGSKA (reference sequence). The chain's CDR3 is CSATRRYGYTF. The CDR3, as DNA: TGCAGTGCTACCAGACGCTATGGCTACACCTTC.

This clonotype has more than one count but fewer than ten. This chain uses TRBV7-2 with TRBJ2-1; D may be TRBD2 (5 bases). CDR1 is SGHTA, CDR2 FQGNSA, per germline. The V and J ends lost 2 bases and 7 bases respectively, with 12 bases between them. The CDR3 consists of 14 residues. This chain's CDR3 is CASSLKAGRNEQFF. CDR3 DNA: TGTGCCAGCAGCTTAAAGGCGGGTAGGAATGAGCAGTTCTTC.

This clonotype has a handful of counts. J is TRBJ1-2 and V is TRBV9; no clear D gene. The germline gives CDR1 SGDLS, CDR2 YYNGEE. The CDR3 loop spans 13 amino acids. V was cut by 4 bases and J by 9 bases, with 16 bases left in between. CDR3 DNA sequence: TGTGCCAGCAGCCCAAGTAGACAAATGCGCTACACCTTC. Protein: CASSPSRQMRYTF.

This clonotype was picked up many times. The V and J genes are TRBV27 and TRBJ2-7, with D possibly TRBD2 on 5 matching bases. Per the germline V gene, CDR1 is MNHEY and CDR2 is SMNVEV (reference sequence). Deletions cut 3 bases from V and 2 bases from J, with 14 bases between. This CDR3 is built from 15 residues. The CDR3 coding sequence is TGTGCCAGCAGTTTGGGCGGGCCTGGACCCTACGAGCAGTACTTC. It specifies CASSLGGPGPYEQYF.

In this sample, this clonotype turned up once. The chain carries TRBV28 and TRBJ2-2; no reliable D call. With 7 bases removed from V and 7 bases from J, the gap between germline ends came to 7 bases. The germline V gene has CDR1 MDHEN and CDR2 SYDVKM. The CDR3 runs 11 residues. The CDR3, as DNA: TGTGCCAGCAAGAGTAACGGGGAGCTGTTTTTT. It is translated as CASKSNGELFF.

The V call is TRBV5-5, the J call TRBJ1-1; D is possibly TRBD1 (6 bases). Per the germline V gene, CDR1 is SGHKS and CDR2 is YYEKEE (reference sequence). This CDR3 has 15 amino acids. V lost 4 bases to trimming and J lost 0 bases, with 13 bases between them. The CDR3 spells CASSNKQGLNTEAFF. The CDR3 DNA sequence: TGTGCCAGCAGCAACAAACAGGGCCTGAACACTGAAGCTTTCTTT.

In nucleotides, the CDR3 is TGTGCCAGCAGTGACCCGGGACTAAGGCCCGCCTACGAGCAGTACTTC. This gives the protein CASSDPGLRPAYEQYF. The chain combines TRBV2 with TRBJ2-7; 7 nucleotides match TRBD2. This CDR3 is 16 amino acids long. Trimming took 3 bases from V and 2 from J; bases not matched to a gene: 10. Per the germline V gene, CDR1 is SNHLY and CDR2 is FYNNEI.

V is TRBV10-3 and J is TRBJ2-1; D is possibly TRBD1 or TRBD2 (5 bases each). The CDR3 has 13 amino acids. The V gene's germline CDR1 is ENHRY and CDR2 SYGVKD. V shed 7 bases and J shed 3 bases, with 10 bases lying between them. In DNA, the CDR3 is TGTGCCATCACGAGGGGCAACTACAATGAGCAGTTCTTC. Its translation is CAITRGNYNEQFF.

This clonotype was recorded once. In DNA form, the CDR3 reads TGTGCCAGCAGTTACTTGCCGACCTTTTATAGCAATCAGCCCCAGCATTTT. This sequence encodes CASSYLPTFYSNQPQHF. The chain couples TRBV6-2 or TRBV6-3 to TRBJ1-5; D is undetermined. CDR3 size: 17 residues. CDR1 is MNHEY, CDR2 SVGEGT, per germline. The V end was cut by 1 base, the J end by 0 bases, with 13 bases between.

The chain has TRBV6-5 and TRBJ2-3, with TRBD2 identical over 7 bases. V was clipped by 3 bases and J by 3 bases; unmatched bases: 6. Germline CDR1 MNHEY, CDR2 SVGAGI. The CDR3 has 15 amino acids. CDR3 DNA: TGTGCCAGCAGTTATACGGCGGGAGTGACAGATACGCAGTATTTT. Its protein product is CASSYTAGVTDTQYF.

The rearrangement links TRBV5-1 to TRBJ1-2; 7 nucleotides match TRBD1. The junction had 10 bases not matched to a gene; V was cut back by 4 bases and J by 4 bases. Germline V CDR1 and CDR2: SGHRS, YFSETQ. CDR3 length: 15 residues. CDR3 sequence reads: CASSLQQDRAYGYTF. The CDR3 region has the DNA TGCGCCAGCAGCCTACAGCAAGACAGGGCCTATGGCTACACCTTC.

The chain employs TRBV15 and TRBJ1-3, with D unresolved. Germline CDR1 is LNHNV and CDR2 is YYDKDF (reference sequence). This CDR3 has 18 amino acids. V shed 0 bases and J shed 0 bases, with 15 bases lying between them. The CDR3 region has the DNA TGTGCCACCAGCAGAGATCGAATTTTTGGGAGCTCTGGAAACACCATATATTTT. Residues: CATSRDRIFGSSGNTIYF.

This clonotype was observed a handful of times. V and J are TRBV4-2 and TRBJ2-2, with 11 bases aligning to TRBD2. J lost 7 bases, V lost 4 bases, and 2 bases had no gene match. Germline CDR1 and CDR2: LGHNA and YNFKEQ. This CDR3 is built from 14 residues. This chain's CDR3 is CASSLGLAGGELFF. CDR3 bases: TGTGCCAGCAGCCTAGGACTAGCGGGCGGGGAGCTGTTTTTT.

This clonotype turned up a few times. The chain is built from TRBV20-1 and TRBJ2-7, with unresolved D. The V and J ends lost 1 base and 3 bases respectively, with 10 bases between them. CDR3 length: 13 residues. Germline lookup yields CDR1 DFQATT and CDR2 SNEGSKA (reference sequence). The CDR3 reads CSARVANHYEQYF. Here the CDR3 DNA reads TGCAGTGCTAGAGTGGCTAATCACTACGAGCAGTACTTC.